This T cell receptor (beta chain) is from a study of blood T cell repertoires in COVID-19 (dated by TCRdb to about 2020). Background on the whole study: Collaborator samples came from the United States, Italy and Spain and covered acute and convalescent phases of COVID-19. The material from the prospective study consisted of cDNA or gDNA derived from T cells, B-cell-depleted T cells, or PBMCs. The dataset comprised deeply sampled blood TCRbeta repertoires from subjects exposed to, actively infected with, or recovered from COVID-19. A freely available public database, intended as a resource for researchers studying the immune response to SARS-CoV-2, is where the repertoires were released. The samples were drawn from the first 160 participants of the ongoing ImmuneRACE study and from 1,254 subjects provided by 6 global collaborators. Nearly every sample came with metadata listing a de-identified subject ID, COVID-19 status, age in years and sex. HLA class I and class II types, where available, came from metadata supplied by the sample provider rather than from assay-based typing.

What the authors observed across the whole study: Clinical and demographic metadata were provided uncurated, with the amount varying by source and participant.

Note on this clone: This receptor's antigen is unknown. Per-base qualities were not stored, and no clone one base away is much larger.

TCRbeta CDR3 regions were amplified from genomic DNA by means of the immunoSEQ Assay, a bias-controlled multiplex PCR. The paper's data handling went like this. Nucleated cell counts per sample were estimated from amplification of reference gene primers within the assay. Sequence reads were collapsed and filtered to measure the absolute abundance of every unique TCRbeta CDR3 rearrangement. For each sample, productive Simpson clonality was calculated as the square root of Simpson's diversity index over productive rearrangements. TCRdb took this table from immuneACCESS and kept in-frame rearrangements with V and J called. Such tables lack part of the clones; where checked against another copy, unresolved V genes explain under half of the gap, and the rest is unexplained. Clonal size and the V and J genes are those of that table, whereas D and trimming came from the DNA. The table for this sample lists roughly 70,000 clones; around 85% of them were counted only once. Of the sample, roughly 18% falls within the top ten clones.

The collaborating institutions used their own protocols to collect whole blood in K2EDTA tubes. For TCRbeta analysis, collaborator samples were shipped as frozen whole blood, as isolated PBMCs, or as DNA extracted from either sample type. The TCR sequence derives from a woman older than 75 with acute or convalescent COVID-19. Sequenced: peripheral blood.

The DNA reads as follows: TGTGCCAGCAGTCCGGCTAGCGGGGTCTACAATGAGCAGTTCTTC. The resulting protein is CASSPASGVYNEQFF. The rearrangement joined TRBV28 to TRBJ2-1; 9 middle bases align to TRBD2. The germline V gene encodes CDR1 MDHEN and CDR2 SYDVKM. Trimming accounts for 5 bases at V and 3 bases at J, while the number of junction bases matched to no gene is 5. From the cysteine through the phenylalanine, the CDR3 covers 15 amino acids. The retained sequence is limited to the CDR3, 45 bases, with the frame set at the first base.